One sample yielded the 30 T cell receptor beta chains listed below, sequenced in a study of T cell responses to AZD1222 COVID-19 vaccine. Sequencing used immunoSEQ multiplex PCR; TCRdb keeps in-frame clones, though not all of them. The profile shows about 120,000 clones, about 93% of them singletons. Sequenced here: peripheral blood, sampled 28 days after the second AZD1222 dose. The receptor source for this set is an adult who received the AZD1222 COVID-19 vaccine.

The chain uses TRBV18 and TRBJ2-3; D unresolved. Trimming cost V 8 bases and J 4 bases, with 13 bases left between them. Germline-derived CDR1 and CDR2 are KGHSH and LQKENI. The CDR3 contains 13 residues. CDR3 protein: CASVTSPADTQYF. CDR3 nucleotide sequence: TGTGCCAGCGTCACCAGCCCCGCAGATACGCAGTATTTT.

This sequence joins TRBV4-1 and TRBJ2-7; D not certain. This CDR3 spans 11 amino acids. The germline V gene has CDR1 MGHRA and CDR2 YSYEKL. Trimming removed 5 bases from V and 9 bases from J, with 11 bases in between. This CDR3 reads CASSGSVGQYF. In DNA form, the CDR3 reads TGCGCCAGCAGCGGGTCCGTGGGGCAGTACTTC.

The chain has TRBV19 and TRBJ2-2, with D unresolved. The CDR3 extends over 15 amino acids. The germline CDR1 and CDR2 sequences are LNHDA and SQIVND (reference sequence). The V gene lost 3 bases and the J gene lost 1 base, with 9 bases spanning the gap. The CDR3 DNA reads TGTGCCAGTAGTATGTGGGCTGGGAACACCGGGGAGCTGTTTTTT. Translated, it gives CASSMWAGNTGELFF.

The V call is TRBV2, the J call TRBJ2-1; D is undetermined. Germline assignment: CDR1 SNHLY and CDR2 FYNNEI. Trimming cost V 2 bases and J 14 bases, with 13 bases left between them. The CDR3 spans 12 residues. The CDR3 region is CASSERELSKFF. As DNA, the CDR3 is TGTGCCAGCAGTGAAAGGGAACTGAGTAAGTTCTTC.

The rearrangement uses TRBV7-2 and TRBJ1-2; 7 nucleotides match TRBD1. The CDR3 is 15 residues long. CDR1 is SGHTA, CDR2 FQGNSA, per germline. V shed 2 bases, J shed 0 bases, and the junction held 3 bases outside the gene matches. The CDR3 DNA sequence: TGTGCCAGCAGCTTACAGGGGGGGCCTAACTATGGCTACACCTTC. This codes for CASSLQGGPNYGYTF. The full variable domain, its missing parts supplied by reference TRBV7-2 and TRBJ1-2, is GAGVSQSPSNKVTEKGKDVELRCDPISGHTALYWYRQSLGQGLEFLIYFQGNSAPDKSGLPSDRFSAERTGGSVSTLTIQRTQQEDSAVYLCASSLQGGPNYGYTFGSGTRLTVV.

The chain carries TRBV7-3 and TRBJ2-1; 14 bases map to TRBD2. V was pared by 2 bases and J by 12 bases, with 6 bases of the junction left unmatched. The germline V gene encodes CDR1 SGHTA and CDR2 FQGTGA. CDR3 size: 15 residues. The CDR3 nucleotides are TGTGCCAGCAGCTTATCCGGGACTAGCGGGAGTGTGCAGTTCTTC. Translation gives CASSLSGTSGSVQFF.

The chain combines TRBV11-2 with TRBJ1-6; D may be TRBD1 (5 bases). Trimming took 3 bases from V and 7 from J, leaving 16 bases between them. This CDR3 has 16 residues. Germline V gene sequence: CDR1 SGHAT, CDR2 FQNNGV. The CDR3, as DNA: TGTGCCAGCAGCTTCTTTTCGGACACTCGAAATTCACCCCTCCACTTT. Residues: CASSFFSDTRNSPLHF.

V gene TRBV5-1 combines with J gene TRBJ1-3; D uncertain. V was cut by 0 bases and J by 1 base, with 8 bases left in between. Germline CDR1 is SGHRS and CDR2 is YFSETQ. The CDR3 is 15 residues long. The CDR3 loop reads CASSLGWLSGNTIYF. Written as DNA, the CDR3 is TGCGCCAGCAGCTTGGGGTGGTTATCTGGAAACACCATATATTTT.

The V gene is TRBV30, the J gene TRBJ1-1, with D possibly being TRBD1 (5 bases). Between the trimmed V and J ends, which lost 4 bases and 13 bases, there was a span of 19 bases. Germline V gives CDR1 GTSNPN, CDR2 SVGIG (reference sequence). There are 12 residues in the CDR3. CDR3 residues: CAWTPPGRKGFF. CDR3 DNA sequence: TGTGCCTGGACCCCCCCAGGGCGGAAGGGTTTCTTT.

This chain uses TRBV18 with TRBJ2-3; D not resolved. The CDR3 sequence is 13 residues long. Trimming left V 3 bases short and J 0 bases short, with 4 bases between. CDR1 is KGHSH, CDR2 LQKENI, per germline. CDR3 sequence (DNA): TGTGCCAGCTCACCCGCCAGCACAGATACGCAGTATTTT. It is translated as CASSPASTDTQYF. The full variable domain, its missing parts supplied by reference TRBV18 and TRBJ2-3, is NAGVMQNPRHLVRRRGQEARLRCSPMKGHSHVYWYRQLPEEGLKFMVYLQKENIIDESGMPKERFSAEFPKEGPSILRIQQVVRGDSAAYFCASSPASTDTQYFGPGTRLTVL.

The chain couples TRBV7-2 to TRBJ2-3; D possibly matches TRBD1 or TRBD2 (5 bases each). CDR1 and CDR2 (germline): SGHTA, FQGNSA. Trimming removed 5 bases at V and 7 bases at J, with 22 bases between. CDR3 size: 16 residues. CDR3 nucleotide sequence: TGTGCCAGCAGCCCAACCACCGGGACCCCAGCTAATACGCAGTATTTT. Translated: CASSPTTGTPANTQYF.

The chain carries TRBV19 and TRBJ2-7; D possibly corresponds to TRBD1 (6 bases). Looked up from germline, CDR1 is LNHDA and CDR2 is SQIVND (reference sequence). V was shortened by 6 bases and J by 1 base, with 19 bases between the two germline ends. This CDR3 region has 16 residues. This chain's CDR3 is CASSDQLGASSYEQYF. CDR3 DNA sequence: TGTGCCAGTAGCGACCAATTGGGGGCCTCATCCTACGAGCAGTACTTC. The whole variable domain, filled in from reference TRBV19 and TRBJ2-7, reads DGGITQSPKYLFRKEGQNVTLSCEQNLNHDAMYWYRQDPGQGLRLIYYSQIVNDFQKGDIAEGYSVSREKKESFPLTVTSAQKNPTAFYLCASSDQLGASSYEQYFGPGTRLTVT.

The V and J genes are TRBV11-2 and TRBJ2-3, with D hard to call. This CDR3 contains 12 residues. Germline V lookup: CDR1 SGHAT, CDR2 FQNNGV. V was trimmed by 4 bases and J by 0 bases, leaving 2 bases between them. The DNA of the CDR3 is TGTGCCAGCAGCTACAGCACAGATACGCAGTATTTT. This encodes CASSYSTDTQYF. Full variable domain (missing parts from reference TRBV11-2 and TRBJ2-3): EAGVAQSPRYKIIEKRQSVAFWCNPISGHATLYWYQQILGQGPKLLIQFQNNGVVDDSQLPKDRFSAERLKGVDSTLKIQPAKLEDSAVYLCASSYSTDTQYFGPGTRLTVL.

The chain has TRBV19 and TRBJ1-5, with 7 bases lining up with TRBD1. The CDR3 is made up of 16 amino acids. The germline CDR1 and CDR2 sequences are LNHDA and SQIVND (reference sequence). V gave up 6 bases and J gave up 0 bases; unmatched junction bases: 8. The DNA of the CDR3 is TGTGCCAGTAGGAGGGGCTACAGGGGTAGCAATCAGCCCCAGCATTTT. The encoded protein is CASRRGYRGSNQPQHF. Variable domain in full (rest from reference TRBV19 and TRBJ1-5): DGGITQSPKYLFRKEGQNVTLSCEQNLNHDAMYWYRQDPGQGLRLIYYSQIVNDFQKGDIAEGYSVSREKKESFPLTVTSAQKNPTAFYLCASRRGYRGSNQPQHFGDGTRLSIL.

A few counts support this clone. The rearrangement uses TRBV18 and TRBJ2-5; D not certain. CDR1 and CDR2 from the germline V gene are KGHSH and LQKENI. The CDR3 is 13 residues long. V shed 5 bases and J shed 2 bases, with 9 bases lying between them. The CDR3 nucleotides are TGTGCCAGCTCATCATCTATACAAGAGACCCAGTACTTC. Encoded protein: CASSSSIQETQYF.

CDR3 sequence: CASSLDPFLNSPLHF. CDR3 nucleotide sequence: TGTGCCAGCAGCTTAGATCCCTTTTTGAATTCACCCCTCCACTTT. The chain recombines TRBV7-9 with TRBJ1-6; unclear D gene. Germline loops: CDR1 SEHNR, CDR2 FQNEAQ (reference sequence). Trimming took off 1 base at V and 7 bases at J, with 11 bases between the two ends. This CDR3 is 15 amino acids long.

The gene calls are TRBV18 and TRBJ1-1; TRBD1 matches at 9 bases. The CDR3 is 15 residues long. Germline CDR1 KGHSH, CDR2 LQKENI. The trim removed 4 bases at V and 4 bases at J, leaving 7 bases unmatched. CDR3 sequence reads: CASSRDRVAGTEAFF. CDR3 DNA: TGTGCCAGCTCACGGGACAGGGTTGCAGGCACTGAAGCTTTCTTT. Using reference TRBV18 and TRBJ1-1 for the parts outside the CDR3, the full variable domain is NAGVMQNPRHLVRRRGQEARLRCSPMKGHSHVYWYRQLPEEGLKFMVYLQKENIIDESGMPKERFSAEFPKEGPSILRIQQVVRGDSAAYFCASSRDRVAGTEAFFGQGTRLTVV.

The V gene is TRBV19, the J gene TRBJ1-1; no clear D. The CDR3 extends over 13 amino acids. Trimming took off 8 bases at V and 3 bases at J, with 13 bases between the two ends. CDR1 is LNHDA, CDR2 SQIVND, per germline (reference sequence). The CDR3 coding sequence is TGTGCCAGTCGAGAACAGAGAGACACTGAAGCTTTCTTT. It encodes CASREQRDTEAFF.

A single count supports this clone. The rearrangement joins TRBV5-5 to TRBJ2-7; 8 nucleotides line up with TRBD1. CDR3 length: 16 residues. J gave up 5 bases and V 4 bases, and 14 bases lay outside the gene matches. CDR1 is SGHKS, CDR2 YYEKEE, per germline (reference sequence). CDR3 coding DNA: TGTGCCAGCAGCGCCGTTACGGGGACAGGCCAGCACGAGCAGTACTTC. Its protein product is CASSAVTGTGQHEQYF.

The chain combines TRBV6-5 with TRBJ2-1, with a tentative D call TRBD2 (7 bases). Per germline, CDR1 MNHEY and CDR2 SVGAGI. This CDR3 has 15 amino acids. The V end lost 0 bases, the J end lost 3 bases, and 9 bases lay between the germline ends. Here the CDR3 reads CASSYSRGGYNEQFF. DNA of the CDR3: TGTGCCAGCAGTTACTCGAGGGGGGGCTACAATGAGCAGTTCTTC.

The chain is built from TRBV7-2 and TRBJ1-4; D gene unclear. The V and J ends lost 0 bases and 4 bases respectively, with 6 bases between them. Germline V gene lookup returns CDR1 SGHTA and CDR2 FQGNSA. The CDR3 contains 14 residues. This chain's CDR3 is CASSLALINEKLFF. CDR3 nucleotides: TGTGCCAGCAGCTTAGCACTCATTAATGAAAAACTGTTTTTT.

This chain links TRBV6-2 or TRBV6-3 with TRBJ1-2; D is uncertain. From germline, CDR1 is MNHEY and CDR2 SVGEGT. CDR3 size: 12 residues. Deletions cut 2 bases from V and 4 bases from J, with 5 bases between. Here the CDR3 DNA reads TGTGCCAGCAGTTACCAGGCCTATGGCTACACCTTC. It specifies CASSYQAYGYTF.

The CDR3 coding sequence is TGTGCCAGCAGCTTAGCGACGGGATCCTCCTACGAGCAGTACTTC. It translates to CASSLATGSSYEQYF. The V and J genes are TRBV11-1 and TRBJ2-7; TRBD2 might be the D (5 bases). V dropped 0 bases and J dropped 0 bases, with 9 bases sitting between them. The V gene's germline CDR1 is SGHAT and CDR2 FQDESV (reference sequence). This CDR3 comprises 15 residues.

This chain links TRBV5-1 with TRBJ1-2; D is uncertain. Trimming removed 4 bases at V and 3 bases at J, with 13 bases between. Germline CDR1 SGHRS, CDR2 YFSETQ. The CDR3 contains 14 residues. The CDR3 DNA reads TGCGCCAGCAGCAAGGACCCGACTGACTATGGCTACACCTTC. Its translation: CASSKDPTDYGYTF.

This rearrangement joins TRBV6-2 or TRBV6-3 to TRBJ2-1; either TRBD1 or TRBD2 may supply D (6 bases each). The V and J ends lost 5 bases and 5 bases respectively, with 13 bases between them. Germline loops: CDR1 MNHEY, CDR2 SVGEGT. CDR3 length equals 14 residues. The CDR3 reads CASSRGGGNNEQFF. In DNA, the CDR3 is TGTGCCAGCAGTAGAGGAGGGGGAAACAATGAGCAGTTCTTC.

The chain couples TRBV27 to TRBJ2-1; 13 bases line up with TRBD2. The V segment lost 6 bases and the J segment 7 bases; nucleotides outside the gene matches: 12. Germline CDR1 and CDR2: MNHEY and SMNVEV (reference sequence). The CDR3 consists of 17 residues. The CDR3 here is CASSLQLTSGRRNEQFF. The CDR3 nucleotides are TGTGCCAGCAGCCTACAGTTGACTAGCGGGAGGAGGAATGAGCAGTTCTTC.

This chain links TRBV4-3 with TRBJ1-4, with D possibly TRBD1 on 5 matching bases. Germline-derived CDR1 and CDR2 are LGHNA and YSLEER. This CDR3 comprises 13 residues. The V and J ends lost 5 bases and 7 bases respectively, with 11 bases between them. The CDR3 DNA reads TGCGCCAGCAGCGTTTTGGGGGGTGAAAAACTGTTTTTT. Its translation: CASSVLGGEKLFF.

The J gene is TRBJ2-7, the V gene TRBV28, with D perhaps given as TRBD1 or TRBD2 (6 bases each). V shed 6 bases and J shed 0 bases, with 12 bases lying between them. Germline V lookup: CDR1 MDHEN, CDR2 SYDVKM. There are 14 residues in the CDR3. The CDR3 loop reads CASRGGGPSYEQYF. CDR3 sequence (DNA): TGTGCCAGCAGGGGGGGCGGACCCTCCTACGAGCAGTACTTC.

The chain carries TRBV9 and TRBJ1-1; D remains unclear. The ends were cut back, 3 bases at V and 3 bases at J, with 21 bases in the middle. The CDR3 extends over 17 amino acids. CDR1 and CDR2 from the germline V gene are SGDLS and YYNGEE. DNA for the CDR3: TGTGCCAGCAGCGGTGGTGCCGGGGTAGGAAGCTACACTGAAGCTTTCTTT. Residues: CASSGGAGVGSYTEAFF.

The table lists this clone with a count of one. The CDR3 loop reads CASSPGSPGAADTQYF. CDR3 DNA sequence: TGTGCCAGCTCACCGGGTTCGCCAGGCGCAGCAGATACGCAGTATTTT. The gene calls are TRBV18 and TRBJ2-3; D unclear. The ends were cut back, 3 bases at V and 4 bases at J, with 17 bases in the middle. Germline V gives CDR1 KGHSH, CDR2 LQKENI. CDR3 length: 16 amino acids.